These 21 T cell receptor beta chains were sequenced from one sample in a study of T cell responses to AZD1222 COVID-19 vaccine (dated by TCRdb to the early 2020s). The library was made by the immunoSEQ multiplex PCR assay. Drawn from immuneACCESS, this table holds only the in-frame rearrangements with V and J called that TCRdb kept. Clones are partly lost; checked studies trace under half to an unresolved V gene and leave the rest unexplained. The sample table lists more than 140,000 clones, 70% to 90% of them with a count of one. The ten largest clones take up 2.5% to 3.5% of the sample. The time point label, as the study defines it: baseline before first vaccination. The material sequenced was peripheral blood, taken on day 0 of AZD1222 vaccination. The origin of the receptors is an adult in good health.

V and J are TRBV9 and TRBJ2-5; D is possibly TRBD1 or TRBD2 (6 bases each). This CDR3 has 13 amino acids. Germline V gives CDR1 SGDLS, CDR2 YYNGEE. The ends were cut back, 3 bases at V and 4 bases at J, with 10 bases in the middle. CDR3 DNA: TGTGCCAGCAGCGAGGGGGGTGCAGAGACCCAGTACTTC. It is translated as CASSEGGAETQYF. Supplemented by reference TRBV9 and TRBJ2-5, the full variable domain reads DSGVTQTPKHLITATGQRVTLRCSPRSGDLSVYWYQQSLDQGLQFLIQYYNGEERAKGNILERFSAQQFPDLHSELNLSSLELGDSALYFCASSEGGAETQYFGPGTRLLVL.

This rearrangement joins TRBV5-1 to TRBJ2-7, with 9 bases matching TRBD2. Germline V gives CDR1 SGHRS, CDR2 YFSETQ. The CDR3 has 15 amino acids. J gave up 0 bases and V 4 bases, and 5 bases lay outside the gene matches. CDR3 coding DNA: TGCGCCAGCAGCCCCGGACTAGCGTTCTCCTACGAGCAGTACTTC. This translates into CASSPGLAFSYEQYF.

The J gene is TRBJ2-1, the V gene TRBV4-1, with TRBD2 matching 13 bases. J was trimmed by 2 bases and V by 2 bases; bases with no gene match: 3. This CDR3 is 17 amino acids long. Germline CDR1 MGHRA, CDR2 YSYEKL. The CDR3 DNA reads TGCGCCAGCAGCCAATGGACTAGCGGGAGTACCTACAATGAGCAGTTCTTC. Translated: CASSQWTSGSTYNEQFF.

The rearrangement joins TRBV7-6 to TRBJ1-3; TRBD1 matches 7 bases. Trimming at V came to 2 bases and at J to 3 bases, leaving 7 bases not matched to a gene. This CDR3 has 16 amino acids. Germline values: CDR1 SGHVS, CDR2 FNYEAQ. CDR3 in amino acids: CASSLTAGGIGNTIYF. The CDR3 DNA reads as TGTGCCAGCAGCTTAACGGCAGGGGGGATTGGAAACACCATATATTTT.

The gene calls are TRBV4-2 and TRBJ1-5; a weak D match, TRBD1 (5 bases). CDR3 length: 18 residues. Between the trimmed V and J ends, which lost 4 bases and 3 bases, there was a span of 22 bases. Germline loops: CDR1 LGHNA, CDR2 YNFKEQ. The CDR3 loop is CASSPKNSRDPPNQPQHF. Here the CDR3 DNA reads TGTGCCAGCAGCCCAAAAAACTCCAGGGACCCCCCCAATCAGCCCCAGCATTTT.

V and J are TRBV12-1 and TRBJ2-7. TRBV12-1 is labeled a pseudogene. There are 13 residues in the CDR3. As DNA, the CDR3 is TGTGCCAGCAGCCGCCAAATGGGGTACGAGCAGTACTTC. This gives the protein CASSRQMGYEQYF.

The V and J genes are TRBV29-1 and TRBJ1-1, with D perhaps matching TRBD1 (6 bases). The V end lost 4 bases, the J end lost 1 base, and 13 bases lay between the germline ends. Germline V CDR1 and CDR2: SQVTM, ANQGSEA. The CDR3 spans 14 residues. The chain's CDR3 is CSVGLRQANTEAFF. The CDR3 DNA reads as TGCAGCGTTGGGCTTCGACAGGCGAACACTGAAGCTTTCTTT.

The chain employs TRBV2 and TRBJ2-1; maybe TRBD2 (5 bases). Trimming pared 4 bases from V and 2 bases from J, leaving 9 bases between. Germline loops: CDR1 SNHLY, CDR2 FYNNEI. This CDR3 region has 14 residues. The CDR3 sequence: CASSAGRAYNEQFF. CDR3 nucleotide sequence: TGTGCCAGCAGTGCCGGGCGGGCCTACAATGAGCAGTTCTTC.

This chain's CDR3 is CASSLRQGNSPLHF. The DNA for the CDR3 is TGTGCCAGCAGCTTGAGACAGGGGAATTCACCCCTCCACTTT. The chain employs TRBV5-4 and TRBJ1-6; the match to TRBD1 covers 8 bases. With V trimmed by 1 base and J by 7 bases, 1 base remained unmatched. In germline, CDR1 is SGHNT, CDR2 YYREEE (reference sequence). The CDR3 has 14 residues.

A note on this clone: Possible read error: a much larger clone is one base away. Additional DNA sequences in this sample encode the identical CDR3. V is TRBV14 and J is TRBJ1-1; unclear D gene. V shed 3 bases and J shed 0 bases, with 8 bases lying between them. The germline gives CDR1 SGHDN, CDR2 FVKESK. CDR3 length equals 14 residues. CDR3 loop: CASSQAGMNTEAFF. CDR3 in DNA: TGTGCCAGCAGCCAGGCGGGGATGAACACTGAAGCTTTCTTT.

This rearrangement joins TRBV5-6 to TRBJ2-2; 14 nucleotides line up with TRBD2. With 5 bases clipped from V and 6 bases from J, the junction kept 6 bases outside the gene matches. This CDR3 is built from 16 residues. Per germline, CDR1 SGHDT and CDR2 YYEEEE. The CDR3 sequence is CASSLGLAGGPGELFF. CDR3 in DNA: TGTGCCAGCAGTTTAGGACTAGCGGGAGGACCCGGGGAGCTGTTTTTT. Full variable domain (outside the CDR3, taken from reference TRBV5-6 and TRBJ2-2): DAGVTQSPTHLIKTRGQQVTLRCSPKSGHDTVSWYQQALGQGPQFIFQYYEEEERQRGNFPDRFSGHQFPNYSSELNVNALLLGDSALYLCASSLGLAGGPGELFFGEGSRLTVL.

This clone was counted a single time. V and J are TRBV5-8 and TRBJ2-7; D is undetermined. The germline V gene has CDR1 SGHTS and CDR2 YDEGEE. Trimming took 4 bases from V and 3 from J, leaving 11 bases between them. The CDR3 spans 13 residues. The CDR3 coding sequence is TGTGCCAGCAGCGCCGGCAGACTCTACGAGCAGTACTTC. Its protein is CASSAGRLYEQYF.

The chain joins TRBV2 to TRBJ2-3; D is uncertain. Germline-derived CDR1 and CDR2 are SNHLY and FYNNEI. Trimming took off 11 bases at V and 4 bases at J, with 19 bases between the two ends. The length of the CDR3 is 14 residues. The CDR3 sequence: CALLLGVGADTQYF. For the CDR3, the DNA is TGTGCCCTCCTCCTGGGCGTGGGCGCAGATACGCAGTATTTT.

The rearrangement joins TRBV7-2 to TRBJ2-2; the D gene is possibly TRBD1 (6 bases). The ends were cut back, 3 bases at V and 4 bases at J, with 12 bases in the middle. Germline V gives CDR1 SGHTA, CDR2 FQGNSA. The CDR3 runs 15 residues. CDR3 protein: CASSFGQGSTGELFF. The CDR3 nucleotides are TGTGCCAGCAGCTTTGGGCAGGGGAGCACCGGGGAGCTGTTTTTT.

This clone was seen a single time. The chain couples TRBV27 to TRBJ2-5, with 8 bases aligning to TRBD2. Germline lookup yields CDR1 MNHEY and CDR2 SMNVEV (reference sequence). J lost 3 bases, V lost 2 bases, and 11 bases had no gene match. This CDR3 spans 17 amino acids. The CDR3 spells CASSLNRGAGGKETQYF. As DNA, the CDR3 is TGTGCCAGCAGTTTAAATCGGGGTGCGGGGGGAAAAGAGACCCAGTACTTC.

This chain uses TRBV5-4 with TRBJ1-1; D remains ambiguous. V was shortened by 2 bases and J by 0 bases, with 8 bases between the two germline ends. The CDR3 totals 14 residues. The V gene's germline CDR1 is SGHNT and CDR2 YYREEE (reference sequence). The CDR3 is CASSLSVVNTEAFF. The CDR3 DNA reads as TGTGCCAGCAGCTTAAGTGTAGTGAACACTGAAGCTTTCTTT.

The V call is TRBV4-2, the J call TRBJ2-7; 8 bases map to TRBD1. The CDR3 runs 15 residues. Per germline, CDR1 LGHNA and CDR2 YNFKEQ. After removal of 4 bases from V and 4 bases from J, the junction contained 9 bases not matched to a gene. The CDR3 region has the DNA TGTGCCAGCAGCCCCGATAACAGGGGGTCTTACGAGCAGTACTTC. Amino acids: CASSPDNRGSYEQYF.

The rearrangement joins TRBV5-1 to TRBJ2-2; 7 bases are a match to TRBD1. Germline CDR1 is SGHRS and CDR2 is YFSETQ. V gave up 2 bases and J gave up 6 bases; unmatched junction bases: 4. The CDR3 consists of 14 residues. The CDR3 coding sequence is TGCGCCAGCAGCTTTCAGGGGGACCCCGGGGAGCTGTTTTTT. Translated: CASSFQGDPGELFF.

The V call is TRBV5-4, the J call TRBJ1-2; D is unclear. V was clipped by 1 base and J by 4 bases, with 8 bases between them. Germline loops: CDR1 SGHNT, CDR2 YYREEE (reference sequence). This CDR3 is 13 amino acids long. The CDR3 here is CASSLRHSYGYTF. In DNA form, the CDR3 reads TGTGCCAGCAGCTTGCGTCATAGCTATGGCTACACCTTC. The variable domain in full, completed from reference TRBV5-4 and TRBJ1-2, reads ETGVTQSPTHLIKTRGQQVTLRCSSQSGHNTVSWYQQALGQGPQFIFQYYREEENGRGNFPPRFSGLQFPNYSSELNVNALELDDSALYLCASSLRHSYGYTFGSGTRLTVV.

The CDR3 region is CASSSRLGVNTIYF. The CDR3 DNA reads as TGTGCCAGCAGCTCACGGTTGGGGGTCAACACCATATATTTT. The V call is TRBV9, the J call TRBJ1-3; tentative D call: TRBD1 (5 bases). The CDR3 runs 14 residues. Per germline, CDR1 SGDLS and CDR2 YYNGEE. V was clipped by 4 bases and J by 7 bases, with 15 bases between them.

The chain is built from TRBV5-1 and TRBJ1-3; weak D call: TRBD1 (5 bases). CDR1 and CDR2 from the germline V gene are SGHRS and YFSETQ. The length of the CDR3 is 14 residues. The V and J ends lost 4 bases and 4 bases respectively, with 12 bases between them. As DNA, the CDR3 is TGCGCCAGCAGCACCGGGACGGCCGGAAACACCATATATTTT. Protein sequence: CASSTGTAGNTIYF.